One and the same sample provided the 23 T cell receptor beta chains below, sequenced in a study of PD-1 blockade in classical Hodgkin lymphoma. Time point of the sample: cycle 4 day 1 (C4D1), after about 6 weeks of nivolumab. Relapse was seen in all patients after autologous stem cell transplantation, and brentuximab vedotin exposure was variable. Magnetic depletion of non-target cells from thawed PBMCs yielded purified CD8+ T cells. The table came from immunoSEQ multiplex PCR; TCRdb's copy has only in-frame clones and leaves some out. The sample lists some 8,000 clones; 75% to 80% were seen once. The sample in question was CD8+ T cells from blood, obtained before the fourth cycle of nivolumab. These receptors originate from a human donor with classical Hodgkin lymphoma.

The CDR3 bases are TGTGCCAGCAGCTTGGTCAGGGTTAACTATGGCTACACCTTC. Translated: CASSLVRVNYGYTF. The chain employs TRBV5-6 and TRBJ1-2; possible D gene TRBD1, 5 bases. Germline V gene lookup returns CDR1 SGHDT and CDR2 YYEEEE. Between the trimmed V and J ends, which lost 0 bases and 1 base, there was a span of 7 bases. The CDR3 totals 14 residues.

The chain joins TRBV11-2 to TRBJ1-2; D is possibly TRBD1 (5 bases). The V end lost 1 base, the J end lost 6 bases, and 15 bases lay between the germline ends. Looked up from germline, CDR1 is SGHAT and CDR2 is FQNNGV. This CDR3 is 15 amino acids long. DNA for the CDR3: TGTGCCAGCAGCTTAGTGGGGGGTGGGGCAAATGGCTACACCTTC. Protein sequence: CASSLVGGGANGYTF.

Remarks on this clone: A far larger clone is a single base away, which makes a read error likely. This sequence joins TRBV5-1 and TRBJ2-3; either TRBD1 or TRBD2 may fit D (5 bases each). The CDR3 has 14 residues. Trimming left V 2 bases short and J 2 bases short, with 9 bases between. CDR1 is SGHRS and CDR2 is YFSETQ in the germline V gene. The CDR3 region is CASSLEGYTDTQYF. The CDR3 coding sequence is TGCGCCAGCAGCTTAGAGGGGTACACAGATACGCAGTATTTT.

The chain is built from TRBV5-1 and TRBJ1-2; a possible D gene is TRBD1 (5 bases). The CDR3 spans 12 residues. CDR1 SGHRS and CDR2 YFSETQ come from the germline V gene. V was clipped by 2 bases and J by 12 bases, with 14 bases between them. The CDR3 sequence is CASSLPSGTNTF. The CDR3 nucleotides read TGCGCCAGCAGCTTACCCTCGGGGACCAACACCTTC.

This chain joins TRBV10-3 and TRBJ2-3, with 12 bases aligning to TRBD2. Losses at the gene ends were 7 bases for V and 3 bases for J; bases not matched to a gene: 2. CDR3 size: 14 residues. The germline CDR1 and CDR2 sequences are ENHRY and SYGVKD. The CDR3 sequence is CAITSGRVTDTQYF. The CDR3 bases are TGTGCCATCACTAGCGGGAGGGTTACAGATACGCAGTATTTT.

The chain carries TRBV10-3 and TRBJ1-5, with unresolved D. The V and J ends lost 11 bases and 0 bases respectively, with 17 bases between them. Germline assignment: CDR1 ENHRY and CDR2 SYGVKD. The CDR3 runs 15 residues. CDR3 bases: TGTGCCGTTTCTTCGGGCGAGAATAGCAATCAGCCCCAGCATTTT. Its translation is CAVSSGENSNQPQHF.

The chain links TRBV13 to TRBJ2-5; perhaps D is TRBD1 or TRBD2 (5 bases each). The CDR3 spans 17 residues. Trimming stripped 2 bases from V and 3 bases from J, with 19 bases between. CDR1 PRHDT and CDR2 FYEKMQ come from the germline V gene (reference sequence). CDR3 residues: CASSLRGRTASKETQYF. The CDR3, as DNA: TGTGCCAGCAGCTTAAGGGGACGGACCGCCTCGAAAGAGACCCAGTACTTC.

This clone was detected once. The V gene is TRBV4-1, the J gene TRBJ2-7, with D possibly TRBD1 on 5 matching bases. Looked up from germline, CDR1 is MGHRA and CDR2 is YSYEKL. V lost 0 bases, J lost 3 bases, and 12 bases lay in between. CDR3 size: 15 residues. CDR3 sequence: CASSQDSWQGYEQYF. DNA of the CDR3: TGCGCCAGCAGCCAAGATTCGTGGCAGGGCTACGAGCAGTACTTC.

The V gene is TRBV2, the J gene TRBJ2-1; tentatively, D is TRBD1 or TRBD2 (5 bases each). Trimming pared 5 bases from V and 5 bases from J, leaving 16 bases between. Per germline, CDR1 SNHLY and CDR2 FYNNEI. CDR3 length: 15 residues. CDR3 nucleotides: TGTGCCAGCAGTTACATCGGGACGGAAAACAATGAGCAGTTCTTC. Its translation is CASSYIGTENNEQFF.

The sample holds one count of this clone. The chain combines TRBV28 with TRBJ2-2, with TRBD1 identical over 9 bases. Germline CDR1 MDHEN, CDR2 SYDVKM. CDR3 size: 15 residues. The V segment lost 4 bases and the J segment 9 bases; nucleotides outside the gene matches: 9. The CDR3 DNA sequence: TGTGCCAGCAGTTCCCCCGGGACAGGGTTGAGGGAGCTGTTTTTT. Protein: CASSSPGTGLRELFF.

This sequence joins TRBV4-3 and TRBJ1-4; D might be TRBD1 (5 bases). The CDR3 has 16 amino acids. Germline CDR1 and CDR2: LGHNA and YSLEER. The V gene lost 4 bases and the J gene lost 0 bases, with 12 bases spanning the gap. The DNA of the CDR3 is TGCGCCAGCAGCCCGAGGAGGGGAGCAACTAATGAAAAACTGTTTTTT. Residues: CASSPRRGATNEKLFF.

This clone was found once. The rearrangement links TRBV6-1 to TRBJ1-5; TRBD1 matches at 8 bases. There are 15 residues in the CDR3. Trimming removed 8 bases from V and 0 bases from J; junction bases left unmatched: 6. Germline V lookup: CDR1 MNHNS, CDR2 SASEGT. The CDR3 reads CASRGQGGSNQPQHF. The CDR3 DNA reads as TGTGCCAGCCGCGGACAGGGCGGTAGCAATCAGCCCCAGCATTTT.

The chain uses TRBV5-1 and TRBJ2-5; D is possibly TRBD1 (5 bases). The germline V gene encodes CDR1 SGHRS and CDR2 YFSETQ. Deletions cut 7 bases from V and 5 bases from J, with 15 bases between. The CDR3 contains 13 residues. DNA of the CDR3: TGCGCCAGCCGAACGACAGACTCGGAGACCCAGTACTTC. Translating it yields CASRTTDSETQYF.

The gene calls are TRBV7-3 and TRBJ2-1, with 8 bases identical to TRBD2. Germline trimming cut 0 bases from V and 4 bases from J; bases unmatched to any gene: 5. There are 16 residues in the CDR3. In germline, CDR1 is SGHTA, CDR2 FQGTGA. The CDR3 bases are TGTGCCAGCAGCTTAACGTCGGGGGGGCCTTACAATGAGCAGTTCTTC. This codes for CASSLTSGGPYNEQFF.

This clone appeared a few times. The chain recombines TRBV27 with TRBJ1-2; 9 bases match TRBD1. The ends lost 5 bases at V and 4 bases at J; junction bases unmatched: 8. This CDR3 is built from 15 residues. CDR1 is MNHEY, CDR2 SMNVEV, per germline (reference sequence). CDR3: CASSVTRDRAYGYTF. The CDR3 DNA reads TGTGCCAGCAGTGTGACCCGGGACAGGGCCTATGGCTACACCTTC.

This clone appeared once. This chain links TRBV6-5 with TRBJ2-7; 9 nucleotides match TRBD1. Germline trimming cut 7 bases from V and 1 base from J; bases unmatched to any gene: 8. Per the germline V gene, CDR1 is MNHEY and CDR2 is SVGAGI. The CDR3 totals 15 residues. The CDR3 DNA reads TGTGCCAGCAAATACAGGGGGCTTTTGTCCTACGAGCAGTACTTC. It yields the protein CASKYRGLLSYEQYF.

This chain uses TRBV7-4 with TRBJ1-5, with 7 bases that match TRBD1. The CDR3 has 15 amino acids. Per the germline V gene, CDR1 is SGHVT and CDR2 is SQSDAQ. With 5 bases clipped from V and 0 bases from J, the junction kept 4 bases outside the gene matches. The CDR3 loop reads CASSPQGDSNQPQHF. Here the CDR3 DNA reads TGTGCCAGCAGCCCGCAGGGGGATAGCAATCAGCCCCAGCATTTT.

V usage is TRBV5-1 and J usage is TRBJ1-4; possibly TRBD1 for D (5 bases). In germline, CDR1 is SGHRS, CDR2 YFSETQ. Trimming cost V 5 bases and J 2 bases, with 13 bases left between them. There are 15 residues in the CDR3. Here the CDR3 reads CASSEGINTNEKLFF. CDR3 in DNA: TGCGCCAGCAGTGAGGGGATCAACACTAATGAAAAACTGTTTTTT.

The CDR3 bases are TGTGCCAGCAGCTTAGGGCGGAGCGGCGGCGGCACAGATACGCAGTATTTT. Translated, it gives CASSLGRSGGGTDTQYF. The V gene is TRBV7-9, the J gene TRBJ2-3; a possible D gene is TRBD2 (5 bases). Germline loops: CDR1 SEHNR, CDR2 FQNEAQ (reference sequence). This CDR3 spans 17 amino acids. Trimming pared 1 base from V and 1 base from J, leaving 15 bases between. Based on the CDR3 plus reference TRBV7-9 and TRBJ2-3, the full variable domain is DTGVSQNPRHKITKRGQNVTFRCDPISEHNRLYWYRQTLGQGPEFLTYFQNEAQLEKSRLLSDRFSAERPKGSFSTLEIQRTEQGDSAMYLCASSLGRSGGGTDTQYFGPGTRLTVL.

The chain recombines TRBV5-6 with TRBJ2-1; D uncertain. This CDR3 has 14 residues. V was pared by 0 bases and J by 8 bases, with 12 bases between. In germline, CDR1 is SGHDT, CDR2 YYEEEE. CDR3 residues: CASSLGSSLYEQFF. For the CDR3, the DNA is TGTGCCAGCAGCTTGGGGTCCAGCCTCTATGAGCAGTTCTTC.

The chain recombines TRBV9 with TRBJ2-3; D call uncertain. The CDR3 has 15 amino acids. Between the trimmed V and J ends, which lost 0 bases and 0 bases, there was a span of 8 bases. In germline, CDR1 is SGDLS, CDR2 YYNGEE. CDR3 in DNA: TGTGCCAGCAGCGTAGGGATATTTAGCACAGATACGCAGTATTTT. Translation: CASSVGIFSTDTQYF.

For this clone: This sequence is one base from a far larger clone and is likely a read error. Other DNA sequences from this sample encode an identical CDR3 as well. This sequence joins TRBV7-5 and TRBJ1-1. TRBV7-5 is shown as a pseudogene. The CDR3 loop spans 15 amino acids. The chain's CDR3 is CASSQQVWGNTEAFF. DNA for the CDR3: TGTGCCAGCAGCCAACAGGTTTGGGGGAACACTGAAGCTTTTTTT.

Concerning this clone itself: One end of the junction fails to match germline, which may point to a read error. The sample holds other DNA sequences that translate to the same CDR3. This chain links TRBV7-9 with TRBJ1-2; a possible D gene is TRBD1 (6 bases). The CDR3 extends over 13 amino acids. Per the germline V gene, CDR1 is SEHNR and CDR2 is FQNEAQ (reference sequence). The CDR3 loop is CASSWDKSYGYTF. The CDR3 DNA reads as TGCGCCAGCAGCTGGGACAAGTCCTATGGCTACACCTTC.